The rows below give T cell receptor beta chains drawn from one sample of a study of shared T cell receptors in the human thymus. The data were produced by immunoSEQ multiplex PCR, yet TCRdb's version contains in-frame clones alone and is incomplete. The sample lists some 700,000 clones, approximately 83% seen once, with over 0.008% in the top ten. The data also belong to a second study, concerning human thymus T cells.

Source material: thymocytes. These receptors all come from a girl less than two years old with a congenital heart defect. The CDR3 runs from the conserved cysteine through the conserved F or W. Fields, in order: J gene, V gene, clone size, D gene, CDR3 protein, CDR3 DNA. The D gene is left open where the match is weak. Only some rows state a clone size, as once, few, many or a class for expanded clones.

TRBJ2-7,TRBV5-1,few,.,CASSLSPKGGGADYEQYF,TGCGCCAGCAGCTTATCTCCCAAGGGGGGGGGCGCCGATTACGAGCAGTACTTC
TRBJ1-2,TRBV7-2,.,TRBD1,CASSPKHGQGASGYTF,TGTGCCAGCAGCCCCAAGCACGGACAGGGGGCGTCAGGCTACACCTTC
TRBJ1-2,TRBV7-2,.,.,CASRLRRNSNYGYTF,TGTGCCAGCAGACTACGCCGCAACTCTAACTATGGCTACACCTTC
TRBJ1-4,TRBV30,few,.,CAWSWPDCPTNEKLFF,TGTGCCTGGAGTTGGCCCGACTGCCCAACTAATGAAAAACTGTTTTTT
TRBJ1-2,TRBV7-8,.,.,CASTRWPSGSGYTF,TGTGCCAGCACCCGATGGCCCTCGGGTTCGGGCTACACCTTC
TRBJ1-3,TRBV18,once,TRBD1,CASSHKTGTVSLTTGNTIYF,TGTGCCAGCTCACATAAGACCGGGACAGTTTCTCTGACTACTGGAAACACCATATATTTT
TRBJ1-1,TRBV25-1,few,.,CASRNRASNTEAFF,TGTGCCAGCAGAAACAGGGCTTCGAACACTGAAGCTTTCTTT
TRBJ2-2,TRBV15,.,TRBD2,CATSRASREVDTGELFF,TGTGCCACCAGCAGGGCCTCTCGGGAGGTAGACACCGGGGAGCTGTTTTTT
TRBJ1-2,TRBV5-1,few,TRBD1,CASSFHDRDRASYGYTF,TGCGCCAGCAGCTTCCATGATCGGGACAGGGCGTCCTATGGCTACACCTTC
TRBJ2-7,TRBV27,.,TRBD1,CASRLDRAYEQYF,TGTGCCAGCAGGTTGGACAGGGCCTACGAGCAGTACTTC
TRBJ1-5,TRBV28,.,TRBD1,CASSFPPGGFRNQPQHF,TGTGCCAGCAGTTTCCCCCCAGGGGGATTCCGGAATCAGCCCCAGCATTTT
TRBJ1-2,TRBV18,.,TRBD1,CASSPLSLGDRGFHGYTF,TGTGCCAGCTCACCCTTAAGTCTAGGTGACAGGGGTTTCCATGGCTACACCTTC
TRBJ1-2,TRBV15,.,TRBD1,CATSRDGGTVYGYTF,TGTGCCACCAGCAGAGATGGCGGGACAGTCTATGGCTACACCTTC
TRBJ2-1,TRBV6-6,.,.,CASSSRQDNNEQFF,TGTGCCAGCAGTTCCAGGCAGGATAACAATGAGCAGTTCTTC
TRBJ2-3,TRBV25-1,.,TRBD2,CASSELKRGTTDTQYF,TGTGCCAGCAGTGAATTGAAGCGGGGGACCACAGATACGCAGTATTTT
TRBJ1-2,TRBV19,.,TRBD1,CATLVETGRGYGYTF,TGTGCCACCCTCGTGGAGACAGGGCGGGGCTATGGCTACACCTTC
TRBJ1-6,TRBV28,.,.,CASGLSGDSPLHF,TGTGCCAGTGGGTTATCCGGGGATTCACCCCTCCACTTT
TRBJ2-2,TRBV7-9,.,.,CASSFSQGPPGELFF,TGTGCCAGCAGCTTTTCTCAGGGGCCCCCCGGGGAGCTGTTTTTT
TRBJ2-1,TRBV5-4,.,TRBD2,CASSLAVGLAGAAPNEQFF,TGTGCCAGCAGCTTGGCTGTCGGGCTAGCGGGGGCTGCCCCCAATGAGCAGTTCTTC
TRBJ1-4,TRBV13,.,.,CASSLDRVGEKLFF,TGTGCCAGCAGCTTAGACCGTGTGGGCGAAAAACTGTTTTTT
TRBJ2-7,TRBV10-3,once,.,CATAWTARDEQYF,TGTGCCACCGCCTGGACAGCGAGGGACGAGCAGTACTTC
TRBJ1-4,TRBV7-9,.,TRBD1,CASSLREEDRFNEKLFF,TGTGCCAGCAGCTTAAGGGAGGAGGACAGGTTTAATGAAAAACTGTTTTTT
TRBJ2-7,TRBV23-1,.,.,CATLRDSYEQYF,TGCGCCACCCTCCGAGACAGTTACGAGCAGTACTTC
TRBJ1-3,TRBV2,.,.,CASYDGTNHSGNTIYF,TGTGCCAGCTATGATGGGACAAACCACTCTGGAAACACCATATATTTT
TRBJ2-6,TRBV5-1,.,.,CASSPRGLGGANVLTF,TGCGCCAGCAGCCCGCGGGGATTAGGTGGGGCCAACGTCCTGACTTTC
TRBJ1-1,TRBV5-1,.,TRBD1,CASSVEGAGYEAFF,TGCGCCAGCAGCGTTGAGGGGGCGGGTTATGAAGCTTTCTTT
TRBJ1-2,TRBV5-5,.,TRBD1,CASSQIGQGYGYTF,TGTGCCAGCAGCCAGATCGGACAGGGATATGGCTACACCTTC
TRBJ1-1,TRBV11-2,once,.,CASSPDGAGLSTEAFF,TGTGCCAGCAGCCCCGATGGAGCAGGGTTGAGCACTGAAGCTTTCTTT
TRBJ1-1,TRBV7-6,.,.,CASSLQGWTEAFF,TGTGCCAGCAGCTTACAGGGGTGGACTGAAGCTTTCTTT
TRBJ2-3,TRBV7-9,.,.,CASSLSAAEVTDTQYF,TGTGCCAGCAGCTTATCTGCGGCGGAGGTGACAGATACGCAGTATTTT
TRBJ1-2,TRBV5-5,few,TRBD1,CASSPNRDRGLVNYGYTF,TGTGCCAGCAGCCCGAACCGGGACAGGGGCCTCGTTAACTATGGCTACACCTTC
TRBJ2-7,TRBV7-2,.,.,CASSPRRTYEQYF,TGTGCCAGCAGCCCCCGTAGAACCTACGAGCAGTACTTC
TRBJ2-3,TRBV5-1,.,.,CASSSLSGPSTDTQYF,TGCGCCAGCAGCTCCCTGAGCGGACCCTCCACAGATACGCAGTATTTT
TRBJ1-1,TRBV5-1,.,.,CASSLVGPLQGPSNTEAFF,TGCGCCAGCAGCTTGGTGGGGCCTTTACAGGGCCCCTCCAACACTGAAGCTTTCTTT
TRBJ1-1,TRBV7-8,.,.,CASAVRRNTEAFF,TGTGCCAGCGCCGTAAGGAGGAACACTGAAGCTTTCTTT
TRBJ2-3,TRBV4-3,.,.,CASSQAEGATTDTQYF,TGCGCCAGCAGCCAAGCGGAGGGGGCGACCACAGATACGCAGTATTTT
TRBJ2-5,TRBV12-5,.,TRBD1,CASGQVGTGPPSTQYF,TGTGCTAGTGGCCAAGTAGGGACAGGGCCCCCCAGCACCCAGTACTTC
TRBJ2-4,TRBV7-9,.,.,CASSFQDSQNIQYF,TGTGCCAGCAGCTTCCAGGACAGCCAAAACATTCAGTACTTC
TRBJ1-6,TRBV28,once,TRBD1,CASRTQGRGSPLHF,TGTGCCAGCAGAACACAGGGGCGGGGTTCACCCCTCCACTTT
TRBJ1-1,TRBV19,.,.,CASSIVPGVTPWMNTEAFF,TGTGCCAGTAGTATAGTTCCGGGAGTGACCCCCTGGATGAACACTGAAGCTTTCTTT
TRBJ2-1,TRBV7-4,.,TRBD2,CASSLVAGGHNEQFF,TGTGCCAGCAGCTTAGTGGCGGGGGGGCACAATGAGCAGTTCTTC
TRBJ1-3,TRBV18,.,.,CASSPPSPGTENTIYF,TGTGCCAGCTCACCACCAAGTCCCGGTACAGAAAACACCATATATTTT
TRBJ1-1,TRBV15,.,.,CATSRDTGGWRNTEAFF,TGTGCCACCAGCAGAGATACGGGGGGATGGAGGAACACTGAAGCTTTCTTT
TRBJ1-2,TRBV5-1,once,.,CASRQFNSSYGYTF,TGCGCCAGCAGACAATTCAACAGTTCCTATGGCTACACCTTC
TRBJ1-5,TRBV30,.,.,CAWSATENQPQHF,TGTGCCTGGAGTGCTACCGAGAATCAGCCCCAGCATTTT
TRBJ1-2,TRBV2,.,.,CASSDNSF,TGTGCCAGCAGTGACAACAGCTTC
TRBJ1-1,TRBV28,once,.,CASSLKGQSRQAFF,TGTGCCAGCAGTTTGAAGGGACAAAGCAGGCAAGCTTTCTTT
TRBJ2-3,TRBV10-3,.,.,CAISERRVSPDTQYF,TGTGCCATCAGTGAGAGGCGGGTCAGCCCAGATACGCAGTATTTT